This T cell receptor (beta chain) stems from a study of cytomegalovirus exposure and HLA in healthy donors. The wider study: In a previous analysis, 120 million or so unique TCR beta sequences were found from about 190 million T cells.

Germline V CDR1 and CDR2: SGHTA, FQGNSA. Trimming cost V 3 bases and J 1 base, with 6 bases left between them. The CDR3 runs 13 residues. Study-wide findings and caveats: Within the data, a cluster of highly shared sequence variants was likely a sequencing artifact. Only CMV serostatus was available as immune exposure information. A later analysis showed TCR association rates differing by HLA locus, peaking at DRB1 and lowest at HLA-C.

In this sample, this clone turned up a few times. Its target is unknown. PCR employed 60 Vbeta and 13 Jbeta primers. Profiled with immunoSEQ multiplex PCR; TCRdb holds only in-frame clones, not every one. Among 150,000 to 180,000 clones, 80% were seen once, and the ten largest hold 9.5% to 15%. The TCR originated in a man aged 25 to 40 in good health and CMV-seropositive. This sequence joins TRBV7-2 and TRBJ1-1; no clear D. Sample: PBMCs. The CDR3 loop is CASSFQQNTEAFF. CDR3 sequence (DNA): TGTGCCAGCAGCTTTCAACAGAACACTGAAGCTTTCTTT.